This T cell receptor beta chain comes out of a study of control samples from healthy donors and cancer patients (dated by TCRdb to the early 2020s). At the junction V is shortened by 4 bases and J by 0 bases; bases outside the gene matches: 8. The germline V gene supplies CDR1 SGHRS and CDR2 YFSETQ. The CDR3 has 18 amino acids, counting the end cysteine and phenylalanine. CDR3 DNA is the only sequence kept; it has 54 bases, read in frame from the first base. Library construction relied on the immunoSEQ multiplex PCR assay. The immuneACCESS repertoire file appears here via TCRdb, limited to in-frame rearrangements. These files lack a portion of the clones; in checked studies, under half of the deficit traces to unresolved V genes, and the cause of the others is not known. The sample table holds 120,000 or so clones, of which less than 90% were seen once. The ten largest clonotypes hold 1.5% to 2% of the sample.

Comment on this clone: Its antigen remains unidentified. The input lacks base qualities; no much larger clone sits a single base away.

Source material: blood. This sequence uses TRBV5-1 and TRBJ2-6, with 9 middle bases fitting TRBD2. This TCR derives from a man younger than 30 in good health. The CDR3 is CASSQPGLALSGANVLTF. The DNA is TGCGCCAGCAGCCAGCCGGGACTAGCCCTCTCTGGGGCCAACGTCCTGACTTTC.